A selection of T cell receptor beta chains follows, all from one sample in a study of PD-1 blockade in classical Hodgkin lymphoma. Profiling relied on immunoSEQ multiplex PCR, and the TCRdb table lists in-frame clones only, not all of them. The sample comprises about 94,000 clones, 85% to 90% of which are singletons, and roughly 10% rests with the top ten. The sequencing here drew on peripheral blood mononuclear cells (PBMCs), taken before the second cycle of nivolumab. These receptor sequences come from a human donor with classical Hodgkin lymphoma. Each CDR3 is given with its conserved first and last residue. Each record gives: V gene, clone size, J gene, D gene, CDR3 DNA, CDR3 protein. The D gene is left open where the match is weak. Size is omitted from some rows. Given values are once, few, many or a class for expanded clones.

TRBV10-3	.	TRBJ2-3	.	TGTGCCATCATGGGGGGACCGGGAGATACGCAGTATTTT	CAIMGGPGDTQYF
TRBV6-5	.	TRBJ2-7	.	TGTGCCAGCAGATCGGACGGCTACGAGCAGTACTTC	CASRSDGYEQYF
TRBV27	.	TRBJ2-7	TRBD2	TGTGCCAGCAGCCTCGGACTAGCGGGATCGCGGAGGGCCTACGAGCAGTACTTC	CASSLGLAGSRRAYEQYF
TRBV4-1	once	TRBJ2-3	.	TGCGCCAGCAGCCAAGTCTTTGGTTCAAACCCCACAGATACGCAGTATTTT	CASSQVFGSNPTDTQYF
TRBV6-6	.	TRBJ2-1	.	TGTGCCAGCCGACTTGGCGAGAGCATCTCCTACAATGAGCAGTTCTTC	CASRLGESISYNEQFF
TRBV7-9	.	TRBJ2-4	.	TGTGCCAGCAGCCCGAGGACGGAAAACATTCAGTACTTC	CASSPRTENIQYF
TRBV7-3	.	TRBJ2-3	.	TGTGCCAGCACCGACCCTTGGGCAGATACGCAGTATTTT	CASTDPWADTQYF
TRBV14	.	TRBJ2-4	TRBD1	TGTGCCAGCAGCCCCCTGGAAACAGGGGGCGACAAAAACATTCAGTACTTC	CASSPLETGGDKNIQYF
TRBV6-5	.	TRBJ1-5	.	TGTGCCAGCAGTTCTGGACATAGCAATCAGCCCCAGCATTTT	CASSSGHSNQPQHF
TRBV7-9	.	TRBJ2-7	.	TGTGCCAGCAGCTTACCAGGGTACGAGCAGTACTTC	CASSLPGYEQYF
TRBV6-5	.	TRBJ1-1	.	TGTGCCAGCACCCCATCGGGGGCTATGAACACTGAAGCTTTCTTT	CASTPSGAMNTEAFF
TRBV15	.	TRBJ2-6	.	TGTGCCACCAGCAGAGATCCGGTTTCTGGGGCCAACGTCCTGACTTTC	CATSRDPVSGANVLTF
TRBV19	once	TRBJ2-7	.	TGTGCCAGTAGTATAGATCCCATGGCCTACGAGCAGTACTTC	CASSIDPMAYEQYF
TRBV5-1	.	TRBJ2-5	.	TGCGCCAGCACCCTTCGTTTGGAAACCTTAGAGACCCAGTACTTC	CASTLRLETLETQYF
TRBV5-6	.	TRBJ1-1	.	TGTGCCAGCAGCGGACAGCACACTGAAGCTTTCTTT	CASSGQHTEAFF
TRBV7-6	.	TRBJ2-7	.	TGTGCCAGCAGCCTGGCAGGGGCCTACGAGCAGTACTTC	CASSLAGAYEQYF
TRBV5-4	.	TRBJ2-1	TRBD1	TGTGCCACCAAAAGAGGGGACAGGGATGCAAATGAGCAGTTCTTC	CATKRGDRDANEQFF
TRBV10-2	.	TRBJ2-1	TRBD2	TGCGCCAGCAGACTACTAGCGGAGGGGAATGAGCAGTTCTTC	CASRLLAEGNEQFF
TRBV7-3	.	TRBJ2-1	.	TGTGCCAGCAGCTTAAATGAAGGCAATGAGCAGTTCTTC	CASSLNEGNEQFF
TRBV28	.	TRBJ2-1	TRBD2	TGTGCCAGCAGTTTGGGGACACTAGCGGGAGTAGTCAAAAATGAGCAGTTCTTC	CASSLGTLAGVVKNEQFF
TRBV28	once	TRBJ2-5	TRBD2	TGTGCCAGCAGTTACGGCCTAGCGGGAGTGGGGGAGACCCAGTACTTC	CASSYGLAGVGETQYF
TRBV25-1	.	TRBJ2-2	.	TGTGCCAGCAGTGTCGGCAACACCGGGGAGCTGTTTTTT	CASSVGNTGELFF
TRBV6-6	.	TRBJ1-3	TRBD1	TGTGCCAGCAGCTTTCGACAGGGATTAGACACCATATATTTT	CASSFRQGLDTIYF
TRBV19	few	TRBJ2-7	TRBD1	TGTGCCAGTAGTATAGACCCGGACAGGGGTTACGAGCAGTACTTC	CASSIDPDRGYEQYF
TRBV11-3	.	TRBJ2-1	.	TGTGCCAGCAGCAGGGGGGGGCTGGGTGAGCAGTTCTTC	CASSRGGLGEQFF
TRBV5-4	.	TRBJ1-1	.	TGTGCCAGCAGCTGGTCACAGATGAACACTGAAGCTTTCTTT	CASSWSQMNTEAFF
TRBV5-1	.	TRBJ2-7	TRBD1	TGCGCCAGCAGCTTGGTCGGACAGGGTGTGGATGAGCAGTACTTC	CASSLVGQGVDEQYF
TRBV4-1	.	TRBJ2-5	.	TGCGCCAGCAGCCAAGATCGGGTAGCGAGTCAGGAGACCCAGTACTTC	CASSQDRVASQETQYF
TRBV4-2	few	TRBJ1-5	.	TGTGCCAGCAGCCGAGGCCAGCAGGGGCAGCCCCAGCATTTT	CASSRGQQGQPQHF
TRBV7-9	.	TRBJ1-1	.	TGTGCCAGCAGTATGTACACTGAAGCTTTCTTT	CASSMYTEAFF
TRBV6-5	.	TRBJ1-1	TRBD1	TGTGCCAGCAGTTACGGGACAGGGAACACTGAAGCTTTCTTT	CASSYGTGNTEAFF
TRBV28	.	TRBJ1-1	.	TGTGCCAGCAGTCCAAGTTACAAGGAATTGAACACTGAAGCTTTCTTT	CASSPSYKELNTEAFF
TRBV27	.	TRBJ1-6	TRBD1	TGTGCCAGCAGTCTAAGACAGGGGGCTTTTGATTCACCCCTCCACTTT	CASSLRQGAFDSPLHF
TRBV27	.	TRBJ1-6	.	TGTGCCAGCAGTTTAGTGCCCCCCCATGACCTCCACTTT	CASSLVPPHDLHF
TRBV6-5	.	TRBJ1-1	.	TGTGCCAGCAGGCCCGGCCGAGGGAACACTGAAGCTTTCTTT	CASRPGRGNTEAFF
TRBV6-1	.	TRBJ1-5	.	TGTGCCAGCAGCGCACAGGGAAATCAGCCCCAGCATTTT	CASSAQGNQPQHF
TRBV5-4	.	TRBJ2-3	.	TGTGCCAGCAGCTTGGCCCTTACTAGTACTAGCACAGATACGCAGTATTTT	CASSLALTSTSTDTQYF
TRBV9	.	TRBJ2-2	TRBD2	TGTGCCAGCAGCGTAGCTACGGGGACTAGCGGGAGGGGCGCCGGGGAGCTGTTTTTT	CASSVATGTSGRGAGELFF
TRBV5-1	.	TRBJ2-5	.	TGCGCCAGCAGCTGGCAGGGGTACCAAGAGACCCAGTACTTC	CASSWQGYQETQYF
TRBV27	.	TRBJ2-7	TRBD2	TGTGCCAGCAGACGATCTCAAGCGGGATCCGGTCCCGAGCAGTACTTC	CASRRSQAGSGPEQYF
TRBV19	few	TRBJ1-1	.	TGTGCCACCCGGGAGGTCATGAACACTGAAGCTTTCTTT	CATREVMNTEAFF
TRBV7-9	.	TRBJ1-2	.	TGTGCCAGCAGCTTAGCGCAGTCCGGGACCTATGGCTACACCTTC	CASSLAQSGTYGYTF
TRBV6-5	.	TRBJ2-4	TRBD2	TGTGCCAGCAGAGTCCCGGGGGGGGACATTCAGTACTTC	CASRVPGGDIQYF
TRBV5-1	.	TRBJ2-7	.	TGCGCCAGCAGCTTGGGTGGACAGAAGGTCGAGCAGTACTTC	CASSLGGQKVEQYF
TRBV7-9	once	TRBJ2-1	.	TGTGCCAGCAGCTTATCAGGGAATGAGCAGTTCTTC	CASSLSGNEQFF
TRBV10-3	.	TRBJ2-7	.	TGTGCCATCAGTGGGACGGATGGAGGGGAGCAGTACTTC	CAISGTDGGEQYF
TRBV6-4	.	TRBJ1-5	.	TGTGCCAGCAGTGAGGCAGGGTTTGGTCAGCCCCAGCATTTT	CASSEAGFGQPQHF
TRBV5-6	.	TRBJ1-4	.	TGTGCCAGCAGCTTTTGGGTTTCTGGTGAAAAACTGTTTTTT	CASSFWVSGEKLFF
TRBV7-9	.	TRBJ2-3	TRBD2	TGTGCCAGCGAGTCTAGCGGAAACACAGATACGCAGTATTTT	CASESSGNTDTQYF
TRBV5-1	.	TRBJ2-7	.	TGCGCCAGCAGTTCCGACATTCGGAAAACCTACGAGCAGTACTTC	CASSSDIRKTYEQYF